The 12 T cell receptor beta chains below were found in one sample sequenced in a study of cytomegalovirus exposure and HLA in healthy donors. It was with 60 Vbeta and 13 Jbeta primers that the PCR ran. Method: immunoSEQ multiplex PCR; TCRdb's copy keeps in-frame clones and lacks some. The table has tens of thousands of clones, around 72% seen once. Source material: PBMCs. Receptor source: a woman in her thirties or forties in good health and CMV-seropositive.

The chain joins TRBV6-1 to TRBJ1-1; tentatively, D is TRBD1 (5 bases). CDR1 and CDR2 (germline): MNHNS, SASEGT. Trimming stripped 8 bases from V and 3 bases from J, with 19 bases between. There are 15 residues in the CDR3. CDR3 amino acids: CASQGKGYGDTEAFF. The CDR3 DNA follows: TGTGCCAGCCAGGGTAAAGGGTATGGAGACACTGAAGCTTTCTTT.

The chain carries TRBV28 and TRBJ1-1, with TRBD1 matching 8 bases. V lost 4 bases, J lost 1 base, and 5 bases stayed unmatched. CDR3 length: 15 residues. In germline, CDR1 is MDHEN, CDR2 SYDVKM. The CDR3: CASSSQGEENTEAFF. The CDR3 coding sequence is TGTGCCAGCAGTTCACAGGGGGAAGAGAACACTGAAGCTTTCTTT.

The J gene is TRBJ1-1, the V gene TRBV10-3, with D possibly being TRBD1 (6 bases). The CDR3 spans 15 residues. The V and J ends lost 3 bases and 7 bases respectively, with 18 bases between them. Germline V gene data show CDR1 as ENHRY and CDR2 as SYGVKD. This CDR3 reads CAISDLNRDTHEAFF. The DNA for the CDR3 is TGTGCCATCAGTGATTTGAACCGGGACACCCATGAAGCTTTCTTT.

This chain uses TRBV6-5 with TRBJ2-7, with 10 bases that match TRBD1. Germline V gene data show CDR1 as MNHEY and CDR2 as SVGAGI. V trimming: 6 bases; J trimming: 2 bases; junction bases outside the gene matches: 4. The CDR3 has 14 residues. The DNA of the CDR3 is TGTGCCAGCAGGTCGGGACAGGGGACCTACGAGCAGTACTTC. As protein: CASRSGQGTYEQYF.

This clone was picked up one time. The CDR3 reads CASSQVGGADTQYF. The CDR3 region has the DNA TGTGCCAGCAGCCAAGTCGGGGGTGCGGATACGCAGTATTTT. The rearrangement uses TRBV14 and TRBJ2-3; D is possibly TRBD2 (6 bases). V lost 1 base and J 6 bases, leaving 11 bases between the germline ends. CDR1 SGHDN and CDR2 FVKESK come from the germline V gene. The CDR3 contains 14 residues. Drawing the rest from reference TRBV14 and TRBJ2-3, the complete variable domain is EAGVTQFPSHSVIEKGQTVTLRCDPISGHDNLYWYRRVMGKEIKFLLHFVKESKQDESGMPNNRFLAERTGGTYSTLKVQPAELEDSGVYFCASSQVGGADTQYFGPGTRLTVL.

Of note for this clone: The sample contains more than one DNA sequence encoding this CDR3. The gene calls are TRBV11-2 and TRBJ2-7; weak D call: TRBD2 (5 bases). V lost 6 bases and J 2 bases, leaving 11 bases between the germline ends. The CDR3 runs to 13 residues. Germline assignment: CDR1 SGHAT and CDR2 FQNNGV. The CDR3 spells CASRAWRTYEQYF. In DNA, the CDR3 is TGTGCCAGCAGAGCCTGGAGGACCTACGAGCAGTACTTC.

The chain uses TRBV9 and TRBJ2-7; weak D call: TRBD2 (6 bases). Trimming took off 1 base at V and 5 bases at J, with 10 bases between the two ends. Looked up from germline, CDR1 is SGDLS and CDR2 is YYNGEE. The length of the CDR3 is 13 residues. The CDR3 DNA reads TGTGCCAGCAGCGTATCCCCGGGGGACGAGCAGTACTTC. This sequence encodes CASSVSPGDEQYF.

V gene TRBV9 combines with J gene TRBJ2-5; 9 nucleotides line up with TRBD1. CDR3 length: 14 residues. With V trimmed by 3 bases and J by 5 bases, 5 bases remained unmatched. CDR1 and CDR2 from the germline V gene are SGDLS and YYNGEE. The CDR3 nucleotides read TGTGCCAGCAGCGAGGACAGGGGAGGGGAGACCCAGTACTTC. As protein: CASSEDRGGETQYF.

The V and J genes are TRBV12-5 and TRBJ2-1; 8 bases agree with TRBD1. Germline V lookup: CDR1 LGHNT, CDR2 FRNRAP. The CDR3 covers 17 residues. The V and J ends lost 0 bases and 5 bases, in that order; junction bases with no gene match: 9. The CDR3 loop reads CASGLVWQGQANNEQFF. Written as DNA, the CDR3 is TGTGCTAGTGGTTTGGTATGGCAGGGACAGGCTAACAATGAGCAGTTCTTC.

This clone appeared a single time. The V call is TRBV5-1, the J call TRBJ2-2, with TRBD1 as a possible D gene (5 bases). This CDR3 region has 15 residues. CDR1 is SGHRS, CDR2 YFSETQ, per germline. V lost 2 bases and J 3 bases, leaving 11 bases between the germline ends. CDR3 region: CASSLSVGDTGELFF. CDR3 sequence (DNA): TGCGCCAGCAGCTTATCCGTAGGGGACACCGGGGAGCTGTTTTTT. Full variable domain (remainder filled in from reference TRBV5-1 and TRBJ2-2): KAGVTQTPRYLIKTRGQQVTLSCSPISGHRSVSWYQQTPGQGLQFLFEYFSETQRNKGNFPGRFSGRQFSNSRSEMNVSTLELGDSALYLCASSLSVGDTGELFFGEGSRLTVL.

This clone rates as medium-sized. This chain connects TRBV11-3 to TRBJ2-7, with a possible D match to TRBD2 (5 bases). The germline V gene has CDR1 SGHNT and CDR2 YENEEA. V was trimmed by 5 bases and J by 6 bases, leaving 14 bases between them. CDR3 length: 13 residues. The CDR3 protein is CASSLVTRGEQYF. The CDR3 DNA is TGTGCCAGCAGCCTCGTCACCCGGGGCGAGCAGTACTTC. The full variable domain, rest sourced from reference TRBV11-3 and TRBJ2-7, is EAGVVQSPRYKIIEKKQPVAFWCNPISGHNTLYWYLQNLGQGPELLIRYENEEAVDDSQLPKDRFSAERLKGVDSTLKIQPAELGDSAVYLCASSLVTRGEQYFGPGTRLTVT.

This chain connects TRBV6-6 to TRBJ1-2; 7 bases are a match to TRBD1. Germline-derived CDR1 and CDR2 are MNHNY and SVGAGI (reference sequence). The V segment lost 4 bases and the J segment 8 bases; nucleotides outside the gene matches: 4. There are 12 residues in the CDR3. CDR3 loop: CASSSGGDGYTF. The CDR3 DNA is TGTGCCAGCAGTTCAGGGGGAGACGGCTACACCTTC.